The present T cell receptor beta chain was sequenced within a study of shared clonotypes between healthy human individuals. In the study overall: A donor's plate count was three for CD4 naive and three for CD4 memory; CD8 naive had two and CD8 memory one. Study findings and constraints: Represented diversity (both genetic and exposure-history) was limited by the small number of donors.

Concerning this clone itself: What it binds is unknown.

The assay was immunoSEQ multiplex PCR, and TCRdb's table has in-frame clones only and misses some. The sample includes about a million clones, about 72% of them seen just once. Trimming left V 4 bases short and J 2 bases short, with 18 bases between. This CDR3 region has 16 residues. Germline CDR1 reads MDHEN; CDR2 reads SYDVKM. This chain connects TRBV28 to TRBJ2-7; D unclear. The clonotype comes from a young man in good health. Some clones in this sample may be carry-over from other donors' samples. The material sequenced was memory CD4+ T cells from PBMCs. Subset denoted: CD45RA-negative fraction. The CDR3 is CASSSPTGLGTYEQYF. CDR3 nucleotides: TGTGCCAGCAGTTCCCCGACGGGTCTGGGAACCTACGAGCAGTACTTC.